A selection of T cell receptor beta chains follows, all from one sample in a study of blood T cells in healthy people across ages. MiXCR, applied by TCRdb to the 5' RACE reads, yields one record per CDR3 protein. Among some 860,000 distinct CDR3 sequences listed, roughly three fifths were seen once. The sample taken for sequencing was blood. The receptors shown here come from a middle-aged man in good health. CDR3s include the opening cysteine and the closing phenylalanine or tryptophan. A D gene is named only where the DNA matches it firmly. Expanded clones get a size class; other rows say once, few or many, or leave the size out.

clone size,V gene,J gene,D gene,CDR3 protein,CDR3 DNA
NA,TRBV11-2,TRBJ2-3,NA,CASSQVPVFGGTDTQYF,TGTGCCAGCTCACAAGTACCTGTATTCGGGGGCACAGATACGCAGTATTTT
NA,TRBV30,TRBJ2-1,NA,CARTSTGQRGIYNEQFF,TGTGCCCGGACCTCAACCGGTCAGCGAGGGATATACAATGAGCAGTTCTTC
NA,TRBV7-9,TRBJ1-4,NA,CASSLSGNDEKLFF,TGTGCCAGCAGCTTATCAGGGAACGATGAAAAACTGTTTTTT
few,TRBV29-1,TRBJ2-5,NA,CSVDIGSEETQYF,TGCAGCGTTGATATTGGCAGCGAAGAGACCCAGTACTTC
NA,TRBV7-2,TRBJ2-1,NA,CASSPGPTSHNEQFF,TGTGCCAGCAGCCCGGGGCCGACCTCTCATAATGAGCAGTTCTTC
few,TRBV7-3,TRBJ2-1,TRBD2,CASSPGAGLAGEQFF,TGTGCCAGCAGCCCAGGGGCGGGACTAGCCGGGGAGCAGTTCTTC
NA,TRBV14,TRBJ2-7,TRBD1,CASSQGGGTGRGVQYF,TGTGCCAGCAGCCAGGGTGGTGGGACAGGGCGAGGAGTGCAGTACTTC
few,TRBV12-3/TRBV12-4,TRBJ1-2,NA,CASSHGYYGYTF,TGTGCCAGCAGTCACGGGTACTATGGCTACACCTTC
few,TRBV10-2,TRBJ2-5,TRBD2,CASSNPGLAGAPEETQYF,TGCGCCAGCAGTAACCCGGGACTAGCGGGGGCTCCAGAGGAGACCCAGTACTTC
NA,TRBV9,TRBJ1-2,NA,CASSGDTREQNGYTF,TGTGCCAGCAGCGGGGACACACGCGAGCAGAATGGCTACACCTTC
NA,TRBV29-1,TRBJ1-1,NA,CSVEAATLNTEAFF,TGCAGCGTTGAAGCGGCCACCTTGAACACTGAAGCTTTCTTT
many,TRBV5-1,TRBJ2-7,NA,CASNSPGQTYEQYF,TGCGCCAGCAACTCGCCGGGACAAACCTACGAGCAGTACTTC
few,TRBV3-1,TRBJ2-5,NA,CASSPGGSEETQYF,TGTGCCAGCAGCCCTGGAGGTAGCGAAGAGACCCAGTACTTC
NA,TRBV28,TRBJ2-2,NA,CASSPPVNTGELFF,TGTGCCAGCAGTCCCCCCGTGAACACCGGGGAGCTGTTTTTT
NA,TRBV20-1,TRBJ2-7,NA,CSATRQAYEQYF,TGCAGTGCTACCAGACAGGCCTACGAGCAGTACTTC
once,TRBV6-6,TRBJ1-5,TRBD1,CATMGFRGSNQPQHF,TGTGCCACCATGGGATTCAGGGGGAGCAATCAGCCCCAGCATTTT
few,TRBV5-1,TRBJ2-7,TRBD2,CASSLGLADSYEQYF,TGCGCCAGCAGCTTGGGACTAGCGGACTCCTACGAGCAGTACTTC
NA,TRBV7-2,TRBJ2-6,NA,CASSGDGRSGANVLTF,TGTGCCAGCAGCGGGGACGGCCGCTCTGGGGCCAACGTCCTGACTTTC
few,TRBV5-1,TRBJ2-7,TRBD1,CASSSQRTGRMNSYEQYF,TGCGCCAGCAGCTCTCAACGGACAGGGAGGATGAACTCCTACGAGCAGTACTTC
once,TRBV15,TRBJ1-2,TRBD1,CATSRAEGTGADNYGYTF,TGTGCCACCAGCAGAGCAGAAGGCACAGGGGCCGATAACTATGGCTACACCTTC
NA,TRBV28,TRBJ2-5,TRBD1,CASSQLPGQKYQETQYF,TGTGCCAGCAGCCAACTACCGGGACAGAAGTACCAAGAGACCCAGTACTTC
NA,TRBV28,TRBJ1-2,NA,CASSPRRAGRGNGYTF,TGTGCCAGCAGCCCGCGGCGGGCCGGACGAGGAAATGGCTACACCTTC
NA,TRBV4-1,TRBJ1-1,NA,CASSQRPFEAFF,TGCGCCAGCAGCCAACGACCGTTTGAAGCTTTCTTT
NA,TRBV14,TRBJ2-1,NA,CASSQERTYNEQFF,TGTGCCAGCAGCCAAGAGCGGACGTACAATGAGCAGTTCTTC
many,TRBV7-2,TRBJ2-6,NA,CASSLGPHLANVLTF,TGTGCCAGCAGCTTAGGCCCCCATTTGGCCAACGTCCTGACTTTC
NA,TRBV7-3,TRBJ1-2,NA,CASSQGLDYGYTF,TGTGCCAGCAGCCAGGGGTTAGACTATGGCTACACCTTC
few,TRBV7-2,TRBJ1-5,NA,CASSSGTNYQPQHF,TGTGCCAGCAGCTCGGGGACAAATTATCAGCCCCAGCATTTT
NA,TRBV24-1,TRBJ2-7,NA,CATSDQVGTSYEQYF,TGTGCCACCAGTGACCAGGTGGGTACCTCCTACGAGCAGTACTTC
few,TRBV7-6,TRBJ2-5,TRBD2,CASSLGGLAGKYQETQYF,TGTGCCAGCAGCTTAGGGGGACTAGCGGGAAAGTACCAAGAGACCCAGTACTTC